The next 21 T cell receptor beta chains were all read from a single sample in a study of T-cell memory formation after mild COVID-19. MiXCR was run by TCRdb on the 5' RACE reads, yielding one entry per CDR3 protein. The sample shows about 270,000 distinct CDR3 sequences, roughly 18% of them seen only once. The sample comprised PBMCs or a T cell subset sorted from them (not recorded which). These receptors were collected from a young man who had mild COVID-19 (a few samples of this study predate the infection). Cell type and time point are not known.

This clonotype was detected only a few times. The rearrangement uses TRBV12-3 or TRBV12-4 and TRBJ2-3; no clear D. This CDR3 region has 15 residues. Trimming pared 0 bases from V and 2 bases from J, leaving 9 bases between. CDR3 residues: CASSLAGQDTDTQYF. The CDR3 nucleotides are TGTGCCAGCAGTTTAGCTGGGCAGGACACAGATACGCAGTATTTT.

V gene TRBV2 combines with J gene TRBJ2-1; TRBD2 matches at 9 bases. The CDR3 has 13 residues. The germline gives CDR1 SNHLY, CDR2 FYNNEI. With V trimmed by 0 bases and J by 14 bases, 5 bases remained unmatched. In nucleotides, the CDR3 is TGTGCCAGCAGTGAAGCGAGGGCTAGCGGGAAGTTCTTC. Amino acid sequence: CASSEARASGKFF.

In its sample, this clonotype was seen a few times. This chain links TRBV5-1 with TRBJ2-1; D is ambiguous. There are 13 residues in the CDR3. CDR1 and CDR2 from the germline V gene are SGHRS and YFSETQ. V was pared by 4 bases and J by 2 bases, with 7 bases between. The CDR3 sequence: CASSQLAYNEQFF. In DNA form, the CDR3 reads TGCGCCAGCAGCCAGCTCGCCTACAATGAGCAGTTCTTC.

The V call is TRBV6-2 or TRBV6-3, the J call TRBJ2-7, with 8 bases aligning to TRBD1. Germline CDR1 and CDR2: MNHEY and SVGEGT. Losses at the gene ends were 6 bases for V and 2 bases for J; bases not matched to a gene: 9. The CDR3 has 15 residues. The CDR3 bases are TGTGCCAGCAGGACTCCCGGGACAGGACCCTACGAGCAGTACGTC. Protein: CASRTPGTGPYEQYV.

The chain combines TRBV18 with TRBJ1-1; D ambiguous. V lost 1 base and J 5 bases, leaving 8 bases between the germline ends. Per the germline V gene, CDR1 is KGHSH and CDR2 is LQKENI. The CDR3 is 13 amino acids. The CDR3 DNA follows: TGTGCCAGCTCACCACTCCCTTGGACTGAAGCTTTCTTT. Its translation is CASSPLPWTEAFF.

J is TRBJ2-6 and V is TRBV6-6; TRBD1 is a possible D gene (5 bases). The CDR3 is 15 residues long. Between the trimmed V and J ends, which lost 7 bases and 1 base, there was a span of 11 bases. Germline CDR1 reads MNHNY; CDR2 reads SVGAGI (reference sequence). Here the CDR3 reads CASKGSGSGANVLTF. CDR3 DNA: TGTGCCAGCAAGGGGTCCGGATCTGGGGCCAACGTCCTGACTTTC.

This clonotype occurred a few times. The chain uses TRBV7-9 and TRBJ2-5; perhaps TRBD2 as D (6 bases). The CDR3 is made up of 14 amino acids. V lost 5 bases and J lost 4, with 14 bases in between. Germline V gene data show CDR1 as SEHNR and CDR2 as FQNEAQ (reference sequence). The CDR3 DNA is TGTGCCAGCAGCCGTCCGGGGGACCGAGAGACCCAGTACTTC. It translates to CASSRPGDRETQYF.

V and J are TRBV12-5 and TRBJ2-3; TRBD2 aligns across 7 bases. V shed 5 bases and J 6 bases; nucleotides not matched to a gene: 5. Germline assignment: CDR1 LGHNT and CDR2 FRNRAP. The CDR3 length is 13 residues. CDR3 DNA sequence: TGTGCTAGTGGTCCGTCCGGGGGGGATACGCAGTATTTT. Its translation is CASGPSGGDTQYF.

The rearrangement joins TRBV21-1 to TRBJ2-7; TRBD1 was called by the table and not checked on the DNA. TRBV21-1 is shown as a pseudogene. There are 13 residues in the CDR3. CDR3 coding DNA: TGTGCCAGCAGCAAGTGTCCACTCCACGAGCAGTACTTC. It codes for CASSKCPLHEQYF.

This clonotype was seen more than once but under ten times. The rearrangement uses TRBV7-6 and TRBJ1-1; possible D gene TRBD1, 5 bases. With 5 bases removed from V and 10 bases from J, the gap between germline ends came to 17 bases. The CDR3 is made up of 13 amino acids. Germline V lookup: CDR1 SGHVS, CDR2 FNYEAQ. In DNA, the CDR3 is TGTGCCAGCAGCCCGGGCTGGGGGTTGGGAGCTTTCTTT. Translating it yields CASSPGWGLGAFF.

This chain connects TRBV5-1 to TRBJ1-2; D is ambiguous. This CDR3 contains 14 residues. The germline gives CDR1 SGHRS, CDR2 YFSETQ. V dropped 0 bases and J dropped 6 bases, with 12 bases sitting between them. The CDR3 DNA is TGCGCCAGCAGCTTGGGGGCAGCCGAGGATGGCTACACCTTC. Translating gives CASSLGAAEDGYTF.

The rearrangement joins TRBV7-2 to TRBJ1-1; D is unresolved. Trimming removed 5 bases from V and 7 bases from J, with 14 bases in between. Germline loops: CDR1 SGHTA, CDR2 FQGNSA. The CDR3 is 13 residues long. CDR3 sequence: CASSPQPVGEAFF. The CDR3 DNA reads TGTGCCAGCAGCCCCCAACCCGTGGGTGAAGCTTTCTTT.

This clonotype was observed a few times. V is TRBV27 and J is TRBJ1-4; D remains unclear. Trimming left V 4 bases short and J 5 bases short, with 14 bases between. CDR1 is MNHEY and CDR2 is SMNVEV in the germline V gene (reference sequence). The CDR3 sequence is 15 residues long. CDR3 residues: CASSSLFRMNEKLFF. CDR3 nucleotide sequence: TGTGCCAGCAGTTCGCTCTTCCGGATGAATGAAAAACTGTTTTTT. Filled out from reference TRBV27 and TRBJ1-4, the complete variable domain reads EAQVTQNPRYLITVTGKKLTVTCSQNMNHEYMSWYRQDPGLGLRQIYYSMNVEVTDKGDVPEGYKVSRKEKRNFPLILESPSPNQTSLYFCASSSLFRMNEKLFFGSGTQLSVL.

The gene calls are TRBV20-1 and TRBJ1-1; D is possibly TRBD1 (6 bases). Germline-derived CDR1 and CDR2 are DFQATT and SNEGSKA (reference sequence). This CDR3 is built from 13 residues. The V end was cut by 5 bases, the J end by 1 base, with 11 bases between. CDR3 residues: CSALRTANTEAFF. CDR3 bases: TGCAGTGCTCTGCGGACAGCGAACACTGAAGCTTTCTTT.

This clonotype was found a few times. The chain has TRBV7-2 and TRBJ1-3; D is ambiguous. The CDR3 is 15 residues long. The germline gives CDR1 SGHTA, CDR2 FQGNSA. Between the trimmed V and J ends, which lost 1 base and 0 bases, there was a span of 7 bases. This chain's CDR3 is CASSLENYSGNTIYF. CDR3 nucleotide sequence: TGTGCCAGCAGCTTAGAGAACTACTCTGGAAACACCATATATTTT.

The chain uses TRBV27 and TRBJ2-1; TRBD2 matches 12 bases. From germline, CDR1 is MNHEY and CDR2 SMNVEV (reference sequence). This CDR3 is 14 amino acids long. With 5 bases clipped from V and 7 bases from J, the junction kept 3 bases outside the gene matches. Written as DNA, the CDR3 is TGTGCCAGCAGTCTAGCGGGGGGGGAGAATGAGCAGTTCTTC. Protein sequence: CASSLAGGENEQFF.

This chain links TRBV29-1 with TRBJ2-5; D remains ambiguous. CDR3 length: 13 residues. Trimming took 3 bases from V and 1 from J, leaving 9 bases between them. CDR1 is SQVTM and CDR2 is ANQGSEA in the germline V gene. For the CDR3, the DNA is TGCAGCGTTGATCTGGCTACCCAAGAGACCCAGTACTTC. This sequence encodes CSVDLATQETQYF.

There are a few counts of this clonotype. The CDR3 nucleotides are TGTGCCAGCAGCCATGGCGGGGGGAGTCGGGAGCAGTTCTTC. It codes for CASSHGGGSREQFF. V usage is TRBV12-3 or TRBV12-4 and J usage is TRBJ2-1; TRBD2 agrees at 8 bases. The ends lost 6 bases at V and 10 bases at J; junction bases unmatched: 11. The CDR3 length is 14 residues.

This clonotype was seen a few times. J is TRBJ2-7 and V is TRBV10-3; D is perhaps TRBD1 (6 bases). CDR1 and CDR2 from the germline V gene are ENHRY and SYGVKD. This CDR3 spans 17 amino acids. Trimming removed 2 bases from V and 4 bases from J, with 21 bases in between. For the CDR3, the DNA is TGTGCCATCAGTGAGCCCGATCCGAAGGCAGGGGCTTACGAGCAGTACTTC. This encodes CAISEPDPKAGAYEQYF.

The CDR3, as DNA: TGTGCCAGCAGCGTAGCTGCTAGCACAGATACGCAGTATTTT. Translating gives CASSVAASTDTQYF. The chain couples TRBV9 to TRBJ2-3; D is unresolved. Trimming shortened V by 0 bases and J by 0 bases, and 5 bases separated the two germline ends. The CDR3 is 14 residues long. Germline assignment: CDR1 SGDLS and CDR2 YYNGEE.

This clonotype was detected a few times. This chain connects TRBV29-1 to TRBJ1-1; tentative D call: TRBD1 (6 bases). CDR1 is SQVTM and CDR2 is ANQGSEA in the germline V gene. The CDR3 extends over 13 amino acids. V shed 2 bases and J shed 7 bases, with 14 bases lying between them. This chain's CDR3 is CSVEFSQGYEAFF. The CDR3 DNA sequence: TGCAGCGTTGAATTTTCACAGGGATATGAAGCTTTCTTT.